This T cell receptor (beta chain) was sequenced for a study of blood T cell repertoires in COVID-19. Assay: immunoSEQ multiplex PCR; the TCRdb copy retains only in-frame clones and omits some. The table has 150,000 to 200,000 clones, 75% to 90% seen once; the top ten hold less than 0.85%. Allocation to cohorts depended on clinical history reported by the participants. This clonotype originated in a woman in her late teens or twenties who had recovered from COVID-19. The specimen was PBMCs or T cells enriched from blood (not recorded which).

The CDR3 coding sequence is TGTGCCAGCAGTTCAACAGGGAGCTCCTATAATTCACCCCTCCACTTT. It codes for CASSSTGSSYNSPLHF. V is TRBV2 and J is TRBJ1-6, with D possibly matching TRBD1 (6 bases). Between the trimmed V and J ends, which lost 5 bases and 0 bases, there was a span of 11 bases. Germline V gene lookup returns CDR1 SNHLY and CDR2 FYNNEI. The CDR3 is 16 residues long.